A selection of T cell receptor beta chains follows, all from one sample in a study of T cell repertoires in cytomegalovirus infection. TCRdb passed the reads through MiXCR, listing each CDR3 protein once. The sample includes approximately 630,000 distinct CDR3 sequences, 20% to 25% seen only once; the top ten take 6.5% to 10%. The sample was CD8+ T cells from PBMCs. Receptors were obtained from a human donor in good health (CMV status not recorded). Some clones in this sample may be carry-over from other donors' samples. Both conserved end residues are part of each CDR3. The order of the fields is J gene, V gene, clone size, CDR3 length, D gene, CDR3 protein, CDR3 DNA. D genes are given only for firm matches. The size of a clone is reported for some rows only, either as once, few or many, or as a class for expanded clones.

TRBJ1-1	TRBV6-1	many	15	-	CASTLLLSLNTEAFF	TGTGCCAGCACCCTCCTTTTGAGTTTGAACACTGAAGCTTTCTTT
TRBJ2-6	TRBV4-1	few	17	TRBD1	CASSPRDRISGANVLTF	TGCGCCAGCAGCCCCCGGGACAGGATCTCTGGGGCCAACGTCCTGACTTTC
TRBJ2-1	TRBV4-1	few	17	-	CASSRQFDSDSYNEQFF	TGCGCCAGCAGCCGACAATTCGACAGCGACTCCTACAATGAGCAGTTCTTC
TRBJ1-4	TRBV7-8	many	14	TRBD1	CASSPWTGFEKLFF	TGTGCCAGCAGCCCTTGGACAGGGTTTGAAAAACTGTTTTTT
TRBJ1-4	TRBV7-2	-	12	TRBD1	CASSYRGEKLFF	TGTGCCAGCAGCTACAGGGGCGAAAAACTGTTTTTT
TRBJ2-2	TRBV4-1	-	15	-	CASSQLVLRPGELFF	TGCGCCAGCAGCCAATTGGTCCTCAGACCCGGGGAGCTGTTTTTT
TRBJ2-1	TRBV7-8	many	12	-	CASSLAGREQFF	TGTGCCAGCAGCTTAGCGGGACGAGAGCAGTTCTTC
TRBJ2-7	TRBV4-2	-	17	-	CASSQVGTGSEYYEQYF	TGTGCCAGCAGCCAAGTGGGAACGGGGAGCGAATACTACGAGCAGTACTTC
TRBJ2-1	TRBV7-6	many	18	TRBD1	CASSLRLDRGFSYNEQFF	TGTGCCAGCAGCTTACGCCTGGACAGGGGGTTCTCCTACAATGAGCAGTTCTTC
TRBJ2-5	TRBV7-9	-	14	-	CASSFPGTQETQYF	TGTGCCAGCAGCTTTCCCGGAACCCAAGAGACCCAGTACTTC
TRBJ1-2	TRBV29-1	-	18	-	CSVDLSTSLVVEDYGYTF	TGCAGCGTTGATCTTTCTACCAGCCTAGTAGTTGAAGACTATGGCTACACCTTC